Sequencing of this T cell receptor (beta chain) was carried out in a study of blood T cell repertoires in COVID-19. For the study at large: Acute and convalescent COVID-19 specimens originated in the United States, Italy and Spain. From T cells, B-cell-depleted T cells, or PBMCs came the material, which was cDNA or gDNA.

In the study's own analysis: Amplification from reference gene primers served as the basis for estimated nucleated cell counts. The table came from immunoSEQ multiplex PCR; TCRdb's copy has only in-frame clones and leaves some out. V and J calls plus clone size are reproduced from that table; the DNA served to infer D and trimming. The sample carries 50,000 to 60,000 clones, roughly 91% recorded once. Sample: peripheral blood. This receptor was taken from an elderly man with active or convalescent COVID-19.

The CDR3 protein is CASSPTVAGYTF. CDR3 nucleotide sequence: TGTGCCAGCAGTCCCACGGTTGCCGGCTACACCTTC. The rearrangement uses TRBV12-3 or TRBV12-4 and TRBJ1-2; D is uncertain. The CDR3 covers 12 residues. V lost 5 bases, J lost 8 bases, and 12 bases lay in between.